Following are 15 T cell receptor beta chains from one sample sequenced in a study of cytomegalovirus exposure and HLA in healthy donors. Primers: 60 Vbeta forward and 13 Jbeta reverse. The protocol was immunoSEQ multiplex PCR, while the TCRdb copy is restricted to in-frame clones and leaves out a portion. The data hold around 100,000 clones, with approximately 72% observed a single time. Sequencing was carried out using PBMCs. The origin of the receptors is a woman aged 40 to 50 in good health and CMV-seropositive.

This chain links TRBV19 with TRBJ2-3, with 13 bases matching TRBD2. Germline trimming cut 8 bases from V and 2 bases from J; bases unmatched to any gene: 10. The CDR3 is made up of 17 amino acids. CDR1 is LNHDA and CDR2 is SQIVND in the germline V gene (reference sequence). The CDR3 spells CASSPLGTSGDTDTQYF. CDR3 DNA: TGTGCCAGTTCGCCTTTAGGGACTAGCGGGGACACAGATACGCAGTATTTT.

The chain uses TRBV7-8 and TRBJ2-1; D is possibly TRBD2 (6 bases). Germline V lookup: CDR1 SGHVS, CDR2 FQNEAQ. The CDR3 length is 15 residues. Trimming took 6 bases from V and 4 from J, leaving 16 bases between them. In DNA form, the CDR3 reads TGTGCCAGCAGTTTAAGGCGGGGAAGATACAATGAGCAGTTCTTC. It specifies CASSLRRGRYNEQFF.

This chain joins TRBV30 and TRBJ1-1; the D is unclear. V was trimmed by 0 bases and J by 11 bases, leaving 10 bases between them. Germline-derived CDR1 and CDR2 are GTSNPN and SVGIG (reference sequence). CDR3 size: 11 residues. The DNA of the CDR3 is TGTGCCTGGAGTGTAGAGGGATCGGCTTTCTTT. The encoded protein is CAWSVEGSAFF.

The chain links TRBV28 to TRBJ1-4, with 7 positions matching TRBD1. Trimming took 3 bases from V and 4 from J; bases not matched to a gene: 5. Looked up from germline, CDR1 is MDHEN and CDR2 is SYDVKM. The CDR3 has 15 residues. CDR3 in DNA: TGTGCCAGCAGTTTGGCGGGACAGAATAATGAAAAACTGTTTTTT. Protein: CASSLAGQNNEKLFF.

Only a few counts were recorded for this clone. V and J are TRBV9 and TRBJ2-1; 9 bases map to TRBD2. This CDR3 is 15 amino acids long. Trimming cost V 4 bases and J 3 bases; bases outside gene matches: 5. Germline V lookup: CDR1 SGDLS, CDR2 YYNGEE. The CDR3 here is CASSPSGKIYNEQFF. The CDR3 nucleotides read TGTGCCAGCAGCCCTAGCGGGAAAATCTACAATGAGCAGTTCTTC.

The rearrangement links TRBV2 to TRBJ2-1; D call uncertain. The CDR3 consists of 11 residues. Trimming left V 3 bases short and J 8 bases short, with 5 bases between. Germline CDR1 SNHLY, CDR2 FYNNEI. The CDR3 region has the DNA TGTGCCAGCAGTGACAGCGATGAGCAGTTCTTC. Translation: CASSDSDEQFF.

This chain uses TRBV10-3 with TRBJ1-2; the D is unclear. The CDR3 spans 13 residues. V dropped 4 bases and J dropped 6 bases, with 12 bases sitting between them. Germline V gene sequence: CDR1 ENHRY, CDR2 SYGVKD. The CDR3 sequence: CAISAGMPNGYTF. DNA for the CDR3: TGTGCCATCAGTGCGGGGATGCCCAATGGCTACACCTTC.

The rearrangement links TRBV5-8 to TRBJ1-1; a weak D match, TRBD1 (5 bases). The CDR3 has 16 residues. Trimming left V 0 bases short and J 1 base short, with 13 bases between. Germline CDR1 is SGHTS and CDR2 is YDEGEE. CDR3 protein: CASSLGGGFGNTEAFF. The CDR3 DNA reads TGTGCCAGCAGCTTGGGGGGGGGATTCGGGAACACTGAAGCTTTCTTT.

The chain employs TRBV2 and TRBJ1-2; D unresolved. V was cut by 2 bases and J by 1 base, with 8 bases left in between. Germline V gives CDR1 SNHLY, CDR2 FYNNEI. The CDR3 runs 14 residues. This CDR3 reads CASSEQANNYGYTF. The CDR3 region has the DNA TGTGCCAGCAGTGAACAGGCTAATAACTATGGCTACACCTTC.

DNA of the CDR3: TGCGCCAGCAGCTTGTGGAGACAGGGTGGGTCGAATACGCAGTATTTT. As protein: CASSLWRQGGSNTQYF. V usage is TRBV5-1 and J usage is TRBJ2-3; 7 nucleotides line up with TRBD1. The CDR3 has 16 residues. CDR1 and CDR2 from the germline V gene are SGHRS and YFSETQ. V shed 1 base and J 7 bases; nucleotides not matched to a gene: 12. Using reference TRBV5-1 and TRBJ2-3 for the parts outside the CDR3, the full variable domain is KAGVTQTPRYLIKTRGQQVTLSCSPISGHRSVSWYQQTPGQGLQFLFEYFSETQRNKGNFPGRFSGRQFSNSRSEMNVSTLELGDSALYLCASSLWRQGGSNTQYFGPGTRLTVL.

The rearrangement uses TRBV7-3 and TRBJ2-1, with unresolved D. CDR3 length equals 13 residues. V gave up 4 bases and J gave up 4 bases, with 8 bases separating them. The germline V gene encodes CDR1 SGHTA and CDR2 FQGTGA. Here the CDR3 DNA reads TGTGCCAGCAGCTCTACCCCTTACAATGAGCAGTTCTTC. Translating it yields CASSSTPYNEQFF.

J is TRBJ2-1 and V is TRBV7-3, with 9 nucleotides matching TRBD1. Germline V CDR1 and CDR2: SGHTA, FQGTGA. The CDR3 covers 16 residues. The V gene end was trimmed by 0 bases and the J gene end by 6 bases; junction bases not matched to a gene: 6. Here the CDR3 reads CASSLTGQGAGNEQFF. The CDR3 DNA reads as TGTGCCAGCAGCTTAACGGGACAGGGTGCAGGCAATGAGCAGTTCTTC.

The chain joins TRBV30 to TRBJ2-7, with TRBD2 matching over 7 bases. J lost 0 bases, V lost 7 bases, and 15 bases had no gene match. The CDR3 is made up of 16 amino acids. In germline, CDR1 is GTSNPN, CDR2 SVGIG (reference sequence). CDR3 amino acids: CALIPKGGRNSYEQYF. As DNA, the CDR3 is TGTGCCTTAATTCCGAAAGGCGGGAGAAACTCCTACGAGCAGTACTTC.

The chain couples TRBV2 to TRBJ2-5; D is possibly TRBD2 (6 bases). The CDR3 is made up of 15 amino acids. V lost 3 bases, J lost 11 bases, and 22 bases lay in between. CDR1 and CDR2 (germline): SNHLY, FYNNEI. The CDR3: CASSDRQGFSGEQYF. CDR3 DNA: TGTGCCAGCAGTGATCGCCAGGGCTTCTCGGGGGAGCAGTACTTC. The entire variable domain, with the rest obtained from reference TRBV2 and TRBJ2-5, is as follows: EPEVTQTPSHQVTQMGQEVILRCVPISNHLYFYWYRQILGQKVEFLVSFYNNEISEKSEIFDDQFSVERPDGSNFTLKIRSTKLEDSAMYFCASSDRQGFSGEQYFGPGTRLLVL.

This clone appeared a single time. The rearrangement joins TRBV5-8 to TRBJ1-2; 10 nucleotides align to TRBD1. CDR3 size: 15 residues. In germline, CDR1 is SGHTS, CDR2 YDEGEE. Losses at the gene ends were 4 bases for V and 3 bases for J; bases not matched to a gene: 6. CDR3 amino acids: CASSLRDRGHYGYTF. The DNA of the CDR3 is TGTGCCAGCAGCCTCCGGGACAGGGGCCACTATGGCTACACCTTC. The full variable domain, its missing parts supplied by reference TRBV5-8 and TRBJ1-2, is EAGVTQSPTHLIKTRGQQATLRCSPISGHTSVYWYQQALGLGLQFLLWYDEGEERNRGNFPPRFSGRQFPNYSSELNVNALELEDSALYLCASSLRDRGHYGYTFGSGTRLTVV.